This T cell receptor beta chain was identified during a study of blood T cell repertoires in COVID-19. Turning to the study itself: Sites across the United States, Italy and Spain contributed samples from acute and convalescent COVID-19. In each case, the material was cDNA or gDNA derived from T cells, B-cell-depleted T cells, or PBMCs.

V shed 10 bases and J 7 bases; nucleotides not matched to a gene: 12. Looked up from germline, CDR1 is MNHEY and CDR2 is SVGAGI. The CDR3 has 14 residues. Methods used by the authors: Estimation of nucleated cell counts relied on the amplification of reference gene primers. Assay: immunoSEQ multiplex PCR; the TCRdb copy retains only in-frame clones and omits some. V and J calls and clone size are those listed in that table; D and trimming were worked out from the DNA. The sample has approximately 90,000 clones; 80% to 90% are singletons. This chain connects TRBV6-5 to TRBJ1-2, with 10 bases that match TRBD1. This receptor was taken from a man in his forties or fifties with acute or convalescent COVID-19. Specimen: peripheral blood. The CDR3 bases are TGTGCCACCACTCCCGGGACAGGGGCCGGTGGCTACACCTTC. It translates to CATTPGTGAGGYTF.